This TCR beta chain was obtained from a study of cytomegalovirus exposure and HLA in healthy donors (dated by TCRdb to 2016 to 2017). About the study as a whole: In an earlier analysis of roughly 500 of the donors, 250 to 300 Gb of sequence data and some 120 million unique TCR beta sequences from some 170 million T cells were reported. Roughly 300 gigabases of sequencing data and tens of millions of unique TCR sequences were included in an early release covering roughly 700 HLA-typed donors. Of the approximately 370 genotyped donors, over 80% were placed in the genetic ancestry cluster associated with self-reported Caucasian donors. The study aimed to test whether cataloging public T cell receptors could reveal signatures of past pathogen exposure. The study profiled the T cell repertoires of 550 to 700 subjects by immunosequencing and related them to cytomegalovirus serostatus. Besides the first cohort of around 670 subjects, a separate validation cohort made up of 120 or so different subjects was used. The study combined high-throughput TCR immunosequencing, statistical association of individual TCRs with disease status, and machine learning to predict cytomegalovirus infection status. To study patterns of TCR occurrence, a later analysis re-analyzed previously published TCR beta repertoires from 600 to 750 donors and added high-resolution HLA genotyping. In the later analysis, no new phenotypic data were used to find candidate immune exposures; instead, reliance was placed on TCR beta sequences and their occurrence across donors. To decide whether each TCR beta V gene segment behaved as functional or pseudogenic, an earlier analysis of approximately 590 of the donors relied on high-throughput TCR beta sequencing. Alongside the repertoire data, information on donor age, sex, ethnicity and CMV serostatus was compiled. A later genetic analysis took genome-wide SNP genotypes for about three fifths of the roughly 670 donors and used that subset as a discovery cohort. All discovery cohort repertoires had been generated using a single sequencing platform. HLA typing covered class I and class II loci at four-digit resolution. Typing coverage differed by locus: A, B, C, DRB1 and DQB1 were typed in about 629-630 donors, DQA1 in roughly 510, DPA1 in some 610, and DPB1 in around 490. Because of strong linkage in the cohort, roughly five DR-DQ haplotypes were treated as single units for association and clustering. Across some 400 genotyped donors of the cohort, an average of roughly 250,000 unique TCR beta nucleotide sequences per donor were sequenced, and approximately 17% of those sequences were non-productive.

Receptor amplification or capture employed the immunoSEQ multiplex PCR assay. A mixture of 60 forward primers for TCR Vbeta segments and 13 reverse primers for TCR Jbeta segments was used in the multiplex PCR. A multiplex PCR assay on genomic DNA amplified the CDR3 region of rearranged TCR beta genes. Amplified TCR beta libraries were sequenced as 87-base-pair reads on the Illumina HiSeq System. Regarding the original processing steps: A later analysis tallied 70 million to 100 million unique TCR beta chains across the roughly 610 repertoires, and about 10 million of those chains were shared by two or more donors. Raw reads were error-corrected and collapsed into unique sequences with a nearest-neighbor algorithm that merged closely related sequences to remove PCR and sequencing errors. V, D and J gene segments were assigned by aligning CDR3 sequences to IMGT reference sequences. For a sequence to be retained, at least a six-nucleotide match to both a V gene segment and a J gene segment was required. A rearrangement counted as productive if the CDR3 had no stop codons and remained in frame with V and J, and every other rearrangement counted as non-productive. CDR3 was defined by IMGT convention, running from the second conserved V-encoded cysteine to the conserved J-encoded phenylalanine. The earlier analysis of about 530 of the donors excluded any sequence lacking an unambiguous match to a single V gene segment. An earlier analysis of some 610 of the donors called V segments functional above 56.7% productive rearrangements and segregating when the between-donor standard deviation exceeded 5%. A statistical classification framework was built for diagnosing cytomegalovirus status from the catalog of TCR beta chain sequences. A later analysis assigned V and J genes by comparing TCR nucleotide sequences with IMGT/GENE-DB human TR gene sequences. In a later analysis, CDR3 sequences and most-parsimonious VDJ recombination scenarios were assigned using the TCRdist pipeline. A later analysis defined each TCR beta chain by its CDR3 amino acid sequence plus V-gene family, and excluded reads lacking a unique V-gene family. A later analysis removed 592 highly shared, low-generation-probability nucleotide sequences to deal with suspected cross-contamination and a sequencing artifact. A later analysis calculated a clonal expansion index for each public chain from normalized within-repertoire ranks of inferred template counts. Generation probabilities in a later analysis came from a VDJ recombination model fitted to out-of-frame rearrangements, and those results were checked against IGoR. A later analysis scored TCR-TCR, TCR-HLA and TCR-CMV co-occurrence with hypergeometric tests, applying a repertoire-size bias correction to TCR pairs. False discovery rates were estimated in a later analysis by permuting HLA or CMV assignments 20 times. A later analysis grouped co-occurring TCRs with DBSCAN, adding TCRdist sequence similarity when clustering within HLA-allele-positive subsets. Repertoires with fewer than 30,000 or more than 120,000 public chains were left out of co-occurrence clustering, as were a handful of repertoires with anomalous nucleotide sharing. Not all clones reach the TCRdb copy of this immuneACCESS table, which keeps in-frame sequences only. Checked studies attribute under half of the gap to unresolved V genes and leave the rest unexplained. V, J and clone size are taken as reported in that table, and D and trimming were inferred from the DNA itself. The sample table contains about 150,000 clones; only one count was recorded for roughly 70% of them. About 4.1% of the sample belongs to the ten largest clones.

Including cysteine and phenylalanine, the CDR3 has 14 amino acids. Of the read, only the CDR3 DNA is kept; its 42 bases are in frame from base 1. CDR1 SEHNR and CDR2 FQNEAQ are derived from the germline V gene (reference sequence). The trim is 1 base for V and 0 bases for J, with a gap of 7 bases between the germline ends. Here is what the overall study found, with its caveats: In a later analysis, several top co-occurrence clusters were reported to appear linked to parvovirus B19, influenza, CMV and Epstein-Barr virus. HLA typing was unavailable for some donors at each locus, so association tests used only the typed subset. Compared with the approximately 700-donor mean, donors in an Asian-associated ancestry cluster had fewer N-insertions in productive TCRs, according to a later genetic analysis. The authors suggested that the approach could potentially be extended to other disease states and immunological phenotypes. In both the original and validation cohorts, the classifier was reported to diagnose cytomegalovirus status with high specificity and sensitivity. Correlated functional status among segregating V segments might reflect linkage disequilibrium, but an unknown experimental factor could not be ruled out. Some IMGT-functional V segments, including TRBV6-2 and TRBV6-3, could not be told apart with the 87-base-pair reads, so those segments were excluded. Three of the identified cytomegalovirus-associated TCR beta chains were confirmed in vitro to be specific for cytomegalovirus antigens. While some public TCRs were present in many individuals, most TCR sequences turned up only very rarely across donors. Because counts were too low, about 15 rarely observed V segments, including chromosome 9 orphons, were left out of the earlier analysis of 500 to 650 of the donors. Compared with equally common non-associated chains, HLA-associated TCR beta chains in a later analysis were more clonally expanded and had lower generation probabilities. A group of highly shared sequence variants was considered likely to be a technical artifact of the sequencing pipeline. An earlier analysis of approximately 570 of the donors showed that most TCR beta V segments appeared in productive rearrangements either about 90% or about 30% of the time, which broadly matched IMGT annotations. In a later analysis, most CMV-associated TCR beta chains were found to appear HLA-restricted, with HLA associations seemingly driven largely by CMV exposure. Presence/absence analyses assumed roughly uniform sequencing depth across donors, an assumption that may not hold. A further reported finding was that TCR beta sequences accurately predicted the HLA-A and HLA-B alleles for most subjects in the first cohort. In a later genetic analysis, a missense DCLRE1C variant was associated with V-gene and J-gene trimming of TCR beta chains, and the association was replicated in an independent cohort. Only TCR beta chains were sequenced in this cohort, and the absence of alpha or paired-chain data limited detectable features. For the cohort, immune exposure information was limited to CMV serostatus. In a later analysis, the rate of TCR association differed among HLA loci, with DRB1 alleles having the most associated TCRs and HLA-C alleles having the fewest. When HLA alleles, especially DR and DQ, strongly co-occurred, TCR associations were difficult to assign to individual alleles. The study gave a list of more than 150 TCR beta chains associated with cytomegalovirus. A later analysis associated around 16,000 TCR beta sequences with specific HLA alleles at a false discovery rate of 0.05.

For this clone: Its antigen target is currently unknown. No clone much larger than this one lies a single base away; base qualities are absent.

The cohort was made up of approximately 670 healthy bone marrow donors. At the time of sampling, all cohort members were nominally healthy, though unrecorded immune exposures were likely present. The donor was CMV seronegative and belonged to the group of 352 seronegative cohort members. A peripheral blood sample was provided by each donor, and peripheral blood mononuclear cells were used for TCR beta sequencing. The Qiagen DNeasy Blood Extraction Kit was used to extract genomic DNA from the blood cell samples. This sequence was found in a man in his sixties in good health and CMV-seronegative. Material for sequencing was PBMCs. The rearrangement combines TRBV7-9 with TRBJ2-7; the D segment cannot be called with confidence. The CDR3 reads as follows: CASSLDSFSYEQYF. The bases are TGTGCCAGCAGCTTAGACAGTTTCTCCTACGAGCAGTACTTC.